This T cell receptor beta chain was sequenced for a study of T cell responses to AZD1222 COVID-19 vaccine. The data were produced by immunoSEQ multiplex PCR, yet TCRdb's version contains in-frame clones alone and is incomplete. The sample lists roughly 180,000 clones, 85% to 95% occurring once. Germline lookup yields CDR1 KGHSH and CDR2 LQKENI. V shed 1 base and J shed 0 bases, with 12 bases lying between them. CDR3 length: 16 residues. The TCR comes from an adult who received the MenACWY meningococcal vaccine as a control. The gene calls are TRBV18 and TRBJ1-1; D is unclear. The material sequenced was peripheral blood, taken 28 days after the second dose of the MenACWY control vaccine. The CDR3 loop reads CASSPLGKAMNTEAFF. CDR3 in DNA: TGTGCCAGCTCACCACTCGGTAAAGCAATGAACACTGAAGCTTTCTTT.